This TCR beta chain was found in a study of shared clonotypes between healthy human individuals. Study-wide results and caveats: Among donors, sharing of clonotypes was expected to be affected by sequencing depth.

Sequencing used immunoSEQ multiplex PCR; TCRdb keeps in-frame clones, though not all of them. The sample lists approximately 1.5 million clones, around 98.5% occurring once. The donors were adults (healthy and HIV-negative) with no recent acute infections or vaccinations. Every one of the donors was a Caucasian adult that lived in Nashville, Tennessee. The CDR3 length is 14 residues. Germline V gene sequence: CDR1 SGHVS, CDR2 FNYEAQ. V lost 1 base and J lost 3, with 7 bases in between. As regards this clone: Its matching antigen is unknown.

The sequence came from a man aged 25 to 45 in good health. This chain links TRBV7-6 with TRBJ1-5; tentatively, D is TRBD1 (5 bases). The material sequenced was naive CD4+ T cells sorted from blood. Subset noted: CD45RA+ positively selected. This CDR3 is CASSLGGNNQPQHF. The CDR3 coding sequence is TGTGCCAGCAGCTTAGGGGGGAACAATCAGCCCCAGCATTTT.